This is a list of T cell receptor beta chains from one sample in a study of cytomegalovirus exposure and HLA in healthy donors. Measured with immunoSEQ multiplex PCR; TCRdb has only the in-frame clones, and not every one. Of over 75,000 clones in the sample, about 72% were seen once. The sequenced material came from PBMCs. These receptors were obtained from a man aged 25 to 45 in good health and CMV-seronegative. Each CDR3 is given with its conserved first and last residue. A D gene is named only where the DNA matches it firmly. Expanded clones are given a class, and other clones once, few, many or no size at all.

j_call | clone_size | d_call | v_call | cdr3_aa | cdr3_nt
TRBJ1-2 | . | . | TRBV27 | CASSFAGTHGYTF | TGTGCCAGCAGTTTTGCAGGGACACATGGCTACACCTTC
TRBJ1-6 | . | TRBD1 | TRBV5-6 | CASSLGWQGASNSPLHF | TGTGCCAGCAGCTTGGGCTGGCAGGGGGCTAGTAATTCACCCCTCCACTTT
TRBJ2-7 | few | . | TRBV30 | CAWDPGAGLYEQYF | TGTGCCTGGGACCCTGGGGCAGGCCTCTACGAGCAGTACTTC
TRBJ2-2 | few | . | TRBV5-1 | CASSSTGTWELFF | TGCGCCAGCAGCTCGACTGGAACCTGGGAGCTGTTTTTT
TRBJ2-7 | . | TRBD2 | TRBV6-1 | CASSAGLAGGISYEQYF | TGTGCCAGCAGTGCCGGACTAGCGGGGGGTATCTCCTACGAGCAGTACTTC
TRBJ2-7 | . | . | TRBV9 | CASSDPGTGNYEQYF | TGTGCCAGCAGCGACCCCGGAACAGGGAACTACGAGCAGTACTTC
TRBJ2-5 | . | TRBD1 | TRBV30 | CAWGQDTATQYF | TGTGCCTGGGGACAGGACACTGCGACCCAGTACTTC
TRBJ1-2 | . | . | TRBV4-2 | CASSQDLAGATVSYGYTF | TGTGCCAGCAGCCAAGATCTCGCAGGCGCGACCGTCTCCTATGGCTACACCTTC
TRBJ1-2 | once | . | TRBV5-5 | CASSLPGVGGYTF | TGTGCCAGCAGCTTGCCGGGTGTTGGGGGCTACACCTTC
TRBJ2-2 | . | . | TRBV4-3 | CASSQDLGAVTGELFF | TGCGCCAGCAGCCAAGATTTGGGGGCGGTCACCGGGGAGCTGTTTTTT
TRBJ1-1 | . | . | TRBV7-9 | CASSSPADTEAFF | TGTGCCAGCAGCTCCCCAGCGGACACTGAAGCTTTCTTT
TRBJ2-3 | few | TRBD2 | TRBV19 | CASSILSTSGSSTDTQYF | TGTGCCAGTAGTATACTTTCGACTAGCGGGTCTAGCACAGATACGCAGTATTTT
TRBJ2-5 | . | . | TRBV19 | CASRARGFGQETQYF | TGTGCCAGTAGAGCCCGGGGATTTGGTCAAGAGACCCAGTACTTC
TRBJ1-1 | . | . | TRBV6-5 | CASSYSWGVETEAFF | TGTGCCAGCAGTTACTCTTGGGGGGTGGAGACTGAAGCTTTCTTT
TRBJ2-7 | . | TRBD1 | TRBV5-6 | CASTKGQTNYEQYF | TGTGCCAGCACCAAGGGACAGACAAACTACGAGCAGTACTTC
TRBJ2-7 | . | TRBD2 | TRBV27 | CASSLRTSGVYEQYF | TGTGCCAGCAGTTTACGGACTAGCGGGGTGTACGAGCAGTACTTC
TRBJ2-1 | . | . | TRBV7-8 | CASSRKRVSSWNEQFF | TGTGCCAGCAGCCGGAAGCGGGTCTCCTCGTGGAATGAGCAGTTCTTC
TRBJ2-1 | few | . | TRBV4-1 | CASSPRGQNEQFF | TGCGCCAGCAGCCCCCGAGGTCAAAATGAGCAGTTCTTC
TRBJ2-2 | few | TRBD2 | TRBV30 | CACPASGGTNTGELFF | TGTGCCTGCCCGGCTAGCGGGGGGACGAACACCGGGGAGCTGTTTTTT
TRBJ1-3 | . | TRBD1 | TRBV5-1 | CASSSQGVKGNTIYF | TGCGCCAGCAGCTCGCAGGGGGTTAAGGGAAACACCATATATTTT
TRBJ2-5 | . | . | TRBV7-7 | CASSRGNVQETQYF | TGTGCTAGCAGCCGCGGCAACGTGCAAGAGACCCAGTACTTC
TRBJ1-1 | . | TRBD1 | TRBV29-1 | CSGRGLNTEAFF | TGCAGCGGGAGGGGGCTCAACACTGAAGCTTTCTTT
TRBJ1-5 | . | TRBD1 | TRBV28 | CASSRGGSGQPQHF | TGTGCCAGCAGCAGAGGGGGCTCTGGTCAGCCCCAGCATTTT
TRBJ2-1 | . | TRBD2 | TRBV25-1 | CASSETVVAGVGNEQFF | TGTGCCAGCAGCGAGACCGTAGTAGCGGGAGTTGGGAATGAGCAGTTCTTC
TRBJ2-7 | few | . | TRBV7-9 | CASSLEPGLHYEQYF | TGTGCCAGCAGCTTAGAGCCGGGTCTGCACTACGAGCAGTACTTC
TRBJ2-2 | . | TRBD2 | TRBV27 | CASSDSRISSGRAGGELFF | TGTGCCAGCAGCGACTCGAGGATATCTAGCGGGAGGGCCGGCGGGGAGCTGTTTTTT
TRBJ1-5 | . | . | TRBV27 | CASSPVLQGSNQPQHF | TGTGCCAGCAGTCCCGTTCTTCAGGGAAGCAATCAGCCCCAGCATTTT
TRBJ2-2 | few | TRBD2 | TRBV2 | CASKAGGSNTGELFF | TGTGCCAGCAAAGCGGGAGGTTCGAACACCGGGGAGCTGTTTTTT
TRBJ2-2 | . | TRBD2 | TRBV5-1 | CASSLRLAGGTNTGELFF | TGCGCCAGCAGCTTGAGACTAGCGGGGGGGACGAACACCGGGGAGCTGTTTTTT
TRBJ2-6 | . | . | TRBV5-4 | CASSSTGLSGANVLTF | TGTGCCAGCAGCTCGACAGGACTCTCTGGGGCCAACGTCCTGACTTTC
TRBJ1-2 | . | TRBD1 | TRBV28 | CASSGTGGGAGGYTF | TGTGCCAGCAGTGGGACAGGGGGCGGGGCAGGTGGCTACACCTTC
TRBJ1-1 | . | TRBD1 | TRBV25-1 | CASSENRGTGVTAFF | TGTGCCAGCAGTGAAAATCGCGGGACAGGGGTGACGGCTTTCTTT
TRBJ2-5 | few | TRBD2 | TRBV5-6 | CASSFKLAGPQETQYF | TGTGCCAGCAGCTTTAAACTAGCGGGCCCTCAAGAGACCCAGTACTTC
TRBJ1-1 | . | . | TRBV6-1 | CATWEAELNTEAFF | TGTGCCACCTGGGAGGCAGAGCTGAACACTGAAGCTTTCTTT
TRBJ2-1 | . | TRBD1 | TRBV5-1 | CASSLAAGGPNEQFF | TGCGCCAGCAGCTTGGCCGCAGGGGGCCCGAATGAGCAGTTCTTC
TRBJ2-7 | . | TRBD1 | TRBV7-2 | CASSSFRTGRNEQYF | TGTGCCAGCAGCTCGTTCCGGACAGGGAGGAACGAGCAGTACTTC
TRBJ2-7 | few | . | TRBV29-1 | CSVWDKNHGSYEQYF | TGCAGCGTTTGGGACAAAAATCACGGCTCCTACGAGCAGTACTTC
TRBJ1-2 | . | TRBD1 | TRBV19 | CASSTRQGGNYGYTF | TGTGCCAGTAGTACCCGACAGGGAGGTAACTATGGCTACACCTTC
TRBJ1-2 | . | TRBD1 | TRBV4-2 | CASSQDGGQLGYGYTF | TGTGCCAGCAGCCAAGACGGGGGACAGCTAGGCTATGGCTACACCTTC